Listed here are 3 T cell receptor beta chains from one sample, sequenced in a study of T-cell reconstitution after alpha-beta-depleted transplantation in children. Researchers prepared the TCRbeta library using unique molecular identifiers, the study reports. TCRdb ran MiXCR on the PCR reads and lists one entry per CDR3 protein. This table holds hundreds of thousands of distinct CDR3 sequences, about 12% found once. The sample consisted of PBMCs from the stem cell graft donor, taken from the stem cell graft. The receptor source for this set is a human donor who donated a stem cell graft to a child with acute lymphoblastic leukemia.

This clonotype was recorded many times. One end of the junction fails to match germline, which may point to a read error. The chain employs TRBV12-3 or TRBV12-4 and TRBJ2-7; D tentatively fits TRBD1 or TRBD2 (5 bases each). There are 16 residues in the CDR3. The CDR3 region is CASSPPGFRGSHEQYF. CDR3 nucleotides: TGTGCCAGCAGTCCACCCGGGTTTCGGGGCTCCCACGAGCAGTACTTC.

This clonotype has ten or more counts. CDR3 amino acids: CASSDGGPSDTQYF. The CDR3 region has the DNA TGCGCCAGCAGCGACGGGGGGCCTTCTGATACGCAGTATTTT. The chain links TRBV5-1 to TRBJ2-3, with TRBD2 as a possible D gene (7 bases). This CDR3 spans 14 amino acids. Germline CDR1 is SGHRS and CDR2 is YFSETQ. V gave up 4 bases and J gave up 6 bases, with 15 bases separating them.

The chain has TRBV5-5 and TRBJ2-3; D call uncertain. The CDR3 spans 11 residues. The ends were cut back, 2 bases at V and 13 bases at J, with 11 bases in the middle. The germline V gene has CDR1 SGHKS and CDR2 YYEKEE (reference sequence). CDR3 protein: CASSLKGREYF. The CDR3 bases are TGTGCCAGCAGCTTAAAGGGTCGGGAGTATTTT.